These T cell receptor beta chains were read from a single sample in a study of early T cells in non-severe SARS-CoV-2 infection. Via MiXCR, TCRdb re-called the 5' RACE reads, giving one row per CDR3 protein. The table shows about 48,000 distinct CDR3 sequences, with around 9.1% occurring only once. Sequencing input: whole blood. The receptor source for this set is an adult who was a healthcare worker with PCR-confirmed SARS-CoV-2 infection or an uninfected control (not recorded which). Both conserved end residues are part of each CDR3. A D gene is named only where the DNA matches it firmly. Clone size, where shown, is once, few, many, or a class for clones that have expanded.

clone size	J gene	D gene	V gene	CDR3 DNA	CDR3 protein
.	TRBJ2-7	.	TRBV5-1	TGCGCCAGCAGCTTGGCGGCTACCTACGAGCAGTACTTC	CASSLAATYEQYF
.	TRBJ1-5	.	TRBV7-9	TGTGCCAGCAGCCGCCAGGGGTCTCACCCCCAGCATTTT	CASSRQGSHPQHF
few	TRBJ1-5	.	TRBV29-1	TGCAGCGTCAATGTACAGGGTCCCAATCAGCCCCAGCATTTT	CSVNVQGPNQPQHF
.	TRBJ2-5	.	TRBV12-3/TRBV12-4	TGTGCCAGCAGAAGGCAGGCGCACGGGACCCAGTACTTC	CASRRQAHGTQYF
few	TRBJ2-2	TRBD2	TRBV6-6	TGTGCCAGCAGTTCCGGGACTACCAACACCGGGGAGCTGTTTTTT	CASSSGTTNTGELFF
.	TRBJ1-2	.	TRBV12-3/TRBV12-4	TGTGCCAGCACCGCCCGCGGGGGGCACTATGGCTACACCTTC	CASTARGGHYGYTF
many	TRBJ2-5	TRBD1	TRBV4-2	TGTGCCAGCAGCCAATATGACAGGGGCCAAGAGACCCAGTACTTC	CASSQYDRGQETQYF
few	TRBJ2-7	.	TRBV5-6	TGTGCCAGCAGCTTGGGCCCGACCGACGAGCAGTACTTC	CASSLGPTDEQYF
many	TRBJ2-1	.	TRBV5-1	TGCGCCAGCAGCTTGGCGAGGGACGGGTATGAGCAGTTCTTC	CASSLARDGYEQFF
many	TRBJ2-3	TRBD2	TRBV6-2/TRBV6-3	TGTGCCAGCAGTTACTCTCCGGGACTAGCGGGACTCGAAGATACGCAGTATTTT	CASSYSPGLAGLEDTQYF
.	TRBJ2-7	.	TRBV5-1	TGCGCCAGCAGCTTGCCTAGCGAAGACGAGCAGTACTTC	CASSLPSEDEQYF
few	TRBJ2-3	TRBD2	TRBV20-1	TGCAGTGCTAGACTAGCGGGAGCAGATACGCAGTATTTT	CSARLAGADTQYF
few	TRBJ1-1	.	TRBV19	TGTGCCAGTAGTATAGACCCGAGAGGGGACACTGAAGCTTTCTTT	CASSIDPRGDTEAFF
.	TRBJ2-5	.	TRBV5-1	TGCGCCAGCAGCTCTCCCCAGGGAGCAGAGACCCAGTACTTC	CASSSPQGAETQYF
many	TRBJ2-5	.	TRBV6-1	TGTGCCAGCAGTGAAGAGCTGACAGGGAGGAAAGAGACCCAGTACTTC	CASSEELTGRKETQYF
.	TRBJ2-6	TRBD2	TRBV12-3/TRBV12-4	TGTGCCAGCAGTTTCTTGGCGGGAGGTGGGGCCAACGTCCTGACTTTC	CASSFLAGGGANVLTF
many	TRBJ2-5	.	TRBV19	TGTGCCAGTAGTATAGGCGGCGCGTCGGAGACCCAGTACTTC	CASSIGGASETQYF
many	TRBJ1-2	.	TRBV12-3/TRBV12-4	TGTGCCAGCAGTTTAGCAAGGGTTGGCTACACCTTC	CASSLARVGYTF
few	TRBJ2-3	.	TRBV12-3/TRBV12-4	TGTGCCAGCAGGTCCCGGGGGAGCACTAGCACAGATACGCAGTATTTT	CASRSRGSTSTDTQYF
.	TRBJ2-5	TRBD1	TRBV6-4	TGTGCCAGCAGTTTTGACAGGGGAGAGACCCAGTACTTC	CASSFDRGETQYF
.	TRBJ1-1	.	TRBV12-3/TRBV12-4	TGTGCCAGCAGTTTAGGAGCAGGGGAGAGCACTGAAGCTTTCTTT	CASSLGAGESTEAFF
.	TRBJ1-2	.	TRBV6-6	TGTGCCAGCCGGACCCCCGACTACACCTTC	CASRTPDYTF
few	TRBJ1-3	TRBD1	TRBV11-3	TGTGCCAGCAGCTTAGTTGGCACCGGGACAGAAAGAAACACCATATATTTT	CASSLVGTGTERNTIYF
.	TRBJ2-1	TRBD2	TRBV29-1	TGCAGCGTTGAGGTCCTAGCGGGAGGGCCCCATGAGCAGTTCTTC	CSVEVLAGGPHEQFF
few	TRBJ2-5	TRBD2	TRBV2	TGTGCCAGCAGTGAACCCCCACTAGCGGGAGTTGAGACCCAGTACTTC	CASSEPPLAGVETQYF
few	TRBJ1-1	.	TRBV20-1	TGCAGTGCTAGACCACCGACGGGGAACACTGAAGCTTTCTTT	CSARPPTGNTEAFF
.	TRBJ2-1	.	TRBV29-1	TGCAGCGTTAAGGGCTTGACTGGGAGCTCCTACAATGAGCAGTTCTTC	CSVKGLTGSSYNEQFF
many	TRBJ2-1	.	TRBV7-6	TGTGCCAGCAGCCCCCGCAATTGGGGGGCGCGCTACAATGAGCAGTTCTTC	CASSPRNWGARYNEQFF
few	TRBJ2-3	TRBD2	TRBV20-1	TGCAGTGCACTGACTAGCGTAGGCACAGATACGCAGTATTTT	CSALTSVGTDTQYF